The 19 T cell receptor beta chains below come from one sample, sequenced in a study of human T cells and chemical hapten exposure. The time point here: pre-sensitization, week 0. The treatment is: therapeutic diphenylcyclopropenone sensitization with weekly scalp DPC. TCRdb analysed the RACE reads with MiXCR anew, one entry per CDR3 protein. The sample lists 250,000 or so distinct CDR3 sequences; roughly 8.9% were seen once. This specimen was whole blood, taken in connection with sensitization to the hapten diphenylcyclopropenone (DPC). Source of these receptors: a woman aged 35 to 49 with alopecia areata. Some clones in this sample may be carry-over from other donors' samples.

This clonotype turned up a few times. V gene TRBV7-9 combines with J gene TRBJ2-1; D call uncertain. Trimming took off 2 bases at V and 6 bases at J, with 11 bases between the two ends. This CDR3 contains 14 residues. Germline V gene sequence: CDR1 SEHNR, CDR2 FQNEAQ (reference sequence). The CDR3, as DNA: TGTGCCAGCAGCTTATTTGCGGAAATCAATGAGCAGTTCTTC. Translation: CASSLFAEINEQFF.

On this clonotype itself: A much larger clone differs by one base, so this may be a read error. This sequence joins TRBV12-3 or TRBV12-4 and TRBJ2-7; TRBD2 agrees at 7 bases. Trimming removed 6 bases from V and 5 bases from J; junction bases left unmatched: 10. The CDR3 extends over 14 amino acids. The CDR3 DNA is TGTGCCAGCAGGTTATGGCAGGGAGGGAACGAGCAGTACTTC. Translation: CASRLWQGGNEQYF.

This chain joins TRBV3-1 and TRBJ1-1, with D maybe TRBD1 (5 bases). There are 14 residues in the CDR3. Trimming cost V 4 bases and J 3 bases, with 12 bases left between them. Looked up from germline, CDR1 is LGHDT and CDR2 is YNNKEL (reference sequence). The CDR3, as DNA: TGTGCCAGCAGCCTCCTCGGACAATACACTGAAGCTTTCTTT. Translation gives CASSLLGQYTEAFF.

The J gene is TRBJ1-1, the V gene TRBV10-3; D might be TRBD1 (6 bases). Trimming removed 7 bases at V and 6 bases at J, with 18 bases between. The germline V gene encodes CDR1 ENHRY and CDR2 SYGVKD. The CDR3 runs to 14 residues. The CDR3 DNA sequence: TGTGCCATCAAAACCAGGGGATGGGACGCTGAAGCTTTCTTT. It yields the protein CAIKTRGWDAEAFF.

This clonotype has just a few counts. The chain has TRBV24-1 and TRBJ2-1, with D possibly TRBD2 on 5 matching bases. V lost 4 bases to trimming and J lost 8 bases, with 14 bases between them. CDR3 size: 14 residues. Germline CDR1 KGHDR, CDR2 SFDVKD. This CDR3 reads CATSDPPTSYEQFF. CDR3 nucleotides: TGTGCCACCAGTGACCCCCCCACTAGTTATGAGCAGTTCTTC.

A few counts support this clonotype. The V and J genes are TRBV28 and TRBJ1-5; D is unclear. From germline, CDR1 is MDHEN and CDR2 SYDVKM. The CDR3 is 16 amino acids. V was shortened by 2 bases and J by 7 bases, with 18 bases between the two germline ends. The CDR3 DNA reads as TGTGCCAGCAGTTTACAGGTTCCCCCAAGTGGCCAGCCCCAGCATTTT. Its translation is CASSLQVPPSGQPQHF.

Many counts were recorded for this clonotype. The V and J genes are TRBV25-1 and TRBJ2-1, with 9 positions matching TRBD2. CDR1 and CDR2 (germline): MGHDK, SYGVNS. The CDR3 is 21 amino acids. V lost 1 base, J lost 0 bases, and 16 bases stayed unmatched. For the CDR3, the DNA is TGTGCCAGCAGTGAATCGGTAGCGGGGGCTAGGGCGGACAGCTCCTACAATGAGCAGTTCTTC. It yields the protein CASSESVAGARADSSYNEQFF. The whole variable domain, remainder taken from reference TRBV25-1 and TRBJ2-1, is EADIYQTPRYLVIGTGKKITLECSQTMGHDKMYWYQQDPGMELHLIHYSYGVNSTEKGDLSSESTVSRIRTEHFPLTLESARPSHTSQYLCASSESVAGARADSSYNEQFFGPGTRLTVL.

The sample holds many counts of this clonotype. It may be a read error: a sequence one base away is much more abundant. This chain joins TRBV9 and TRBJ2-2; 11 bases map to TRBD2. The CDR3 spans 16 residues. The germline V gene has CDR1 SGDLS and CDR2 YYNGEE. The CDR3 DNA reads TGTGCCAGCACCCCACTAGCGGGAGTGCGGACCGTGGAGCTGTTTTTT. Translating it yields CASTPLAGVRTVELFF.

The sample holds a few counts of this clonotype. A junction end diverges from the germline sequence, so it may reflect a read error. The rearrangement uses TRBV20-1 and TRBJ1-5, with 8 nucleotides matching TRBD1. Germline CDR1 reads DFQATT; CDR2 reads SNEGSKA (reference sequence). The CDR3 has 14 amino acids. CDR3 in amino acids: CSADRGQANQPQHF. The CDR3, as DNA: TGCAGTGCCGACCGGGGACAGGCGAATCAACCCCAGCATTTT.

V and J are TRBV6-5 and TRBJ2-1; TRBD2 is a possible D gene (5 bases). CDR1 is MNHEY, CDR2 SVGAGI, per germline. V was pared by 6 bases and J by 8 bases, with 20 bases between. The CDR3 extends over 15 amino acids. CDR3 in amino acids: CASSSIGLAIDEQFF. The CDR3 DNA sequence: TGTGCCAGCAGCTCGATCGGACTGGCGATCGATGAGCAGTTCTTC.

This clonotype was observed a few times. This chain connects TRBV24-1 to TRBJ2-1, with TRBD2 matching 9 bases. Losses at the gene ends were 3 bases for V and 6 bases for J; bases not matched to a gene: 8. The length of the CDR3 is 16 residues. The germline gives CDR1 KGHDR, CDR2 SFDVKD. CDR3 nucleotides: TGTGCCACCAGTGATGTATTAGCGGGAGAGGGCAATGAGCAGTTCTTC. Amino acids: CATSDVLAGEGNEQFF.

The chain is built from TRBV5-1 and TRBJ2-1, with TRBD2 matching over 7 bases. The germline V gene encodes CDR1 SGHRS and CDR2 YFSETQ. V dropped 4 bases and J dropped 3; count of bases not matched to a gene: 10. The CDR3 is 16 residues long. CDR3 sequence: CASSKEPSGVYNEQFF. As DNA, the CDR3 is TGCGCCAGCAGCAAGGAACCTAGCGGCGTCTACAATGAGCAGTTCTTC.

This chain uses TRBV7-2 with TRBJ2-1, with D uncertain. Germline CDR1 and CDR2: SGHTA and FQGNSA. The ends were cut back, 6 bases at V and 4 bases at J, with 22 bases in the middle. The CDR3 has 17 amino acids. DNA of the CDR3: TGTGCCAGCAGTTACCAGCTTACATCTAGAAGTTACAATGAGCAGTTCTTC. The encoded protein is CASSYQLTSRSYNEQFF.

This clonotype was counted only a few times. The CDR3 sequence: CAISESGFSSYNEQFF. The CDR3 region has the DNA TGTGCCATCAGTGAGAGCGGGTTCAGCTCCTACAATGAGCAGTTCTTC. This rearrangement joins TRBV10-3 to TRBJ2-1; D possibly corresponds to TRBD2 (6 bases). Germline lookup yields CDR1 ENHRY and CDR2 SYGVKD. The CDR3 is 16 residues long. V lost 2 bases to trimming and J lost 0 bases, with 11 bases between them.

This clonotype was seen repeatedly, ten times or more. The rearrangement links TRBV6-5 to TRBJ1-2; D not certain. The CDR3 is 14 residues long. Trimming took off 4 bases at V and 4 bases at J, with 13 bases between the two ends. From germline, CDR1 is MNHEY and CDR2 SVGAGI. DNA for the CDR3: TGTGCCAGCAGTTCCTCCGCGGGCTCCTATGGCTACACCTTC. Its protein is CASSSSAGSYGYTF.

There are many counts of this clonotype. The gene calls are TRBV10-3 and TRBJ1-5, with D unclear. Germline CDR1 is ENHRY and CDR2 is SYGVKD. CDR3 length: 16 amino acids. With 5 bases removed from V and 2 bases from J, the gap between germline ends came to 16 bases. The CDR3 DNA follows: TGTGCCATCAGTATGAAGTGGCAGGCAGGCAATCAGCCCCAGCATTTT. Amino acid sequence: CAISMKWQAGNQPQHF.

The chain is built from TRBV6-5 and TRBJ1-1; D gene unclear. The CDR3 totals 13 residues. The germline V gene has CDR1 MNHEY and CDR2 SVGAGI. The V end was cut by 6 bases, the J end by 7 bases, with 15 bases between. The CDR3 protein is CASSRFGRLEAFF. The CDR3 DNA sequence: TGTGCCAGCAGCCGTTTCGGACGGCTTGAAGCTTTCTTT.

CDR3 sequence reads: CASSYQRATNEKLFF. The CDR3 DNA reads as TGTGCCAGCAGTTACCAGCGGGCAACTAATGAAAAACTGTTTTTT. The V gene is TRBV6-6, the J gene TRBJ1-4; D is uncertain. The CDR3 runs 15 residues. Germline CDR1 MNHNY, CDR2 SVGAGI (reference sequence). Trimming stripped 2 bases from V and 0 bases from J, with 7 bases between.

The J gene is TRBJ2-1, the V gene TRBV11-1; TRBD1 matches 10 bases. Germline V gene sequence: CDR1 SGHAT, CDR2 FQDESV (reference sequence). The CDR3 contains 14 residues. J was trimmed by 9 bases and V by 4 bases; bases with no gene match: 6. This CDR3 reads CASSSGTGAGEQFF. The CDR3 DNA reads as TGTGCCAGCAGCTCCGGGACAGGGGCGGGTGAGCAGTTCTTC.